This T cell receptor (beta chain) emerged from a study of cytomegalovirus exposure and HLA in healthy donors. Study findings and constraints: Presence/absence analyses assumed roughly uniform sequencing depth across donors, which may not hold. Sequencing likely generated an artifact that appeared as a cluster of highly shared sequence variants.

A multiplex PCR was run with 60 Vbeta primers and 13 Jbeta primers. This table comes from immunoSEQ multiplex PCR, and its TCRdb copy is limited to in-frame clones, with some not included. The repertoire holds about 190,000 clones, with around 84% as singletons. For this clone: Its cognate antigen is unknown.

This CDR3 region has 19 residues. The trim removed 2 bases at V and 2 bases at J, leaving 13 bases unmatched. CDR1 SGHTA and CDR2 FQGNSA come from the germline V gene. Sequencing was performed on PBMCs. The sequence came from a woman aged 18-30 years in good health and CMV-seronegative. The J gene is TRBJ2-3, the V gene TRBV7-2, with TRBD2 matching over 10 bases. The DNA of the CDR3 is TGTGCCAGCAGCTTATTAATTTTTGGAAGCGGGAGGGCCACAGATACGCAGTATTTT. Encoded protein: CASSLLIFGSGRATDTQYF.